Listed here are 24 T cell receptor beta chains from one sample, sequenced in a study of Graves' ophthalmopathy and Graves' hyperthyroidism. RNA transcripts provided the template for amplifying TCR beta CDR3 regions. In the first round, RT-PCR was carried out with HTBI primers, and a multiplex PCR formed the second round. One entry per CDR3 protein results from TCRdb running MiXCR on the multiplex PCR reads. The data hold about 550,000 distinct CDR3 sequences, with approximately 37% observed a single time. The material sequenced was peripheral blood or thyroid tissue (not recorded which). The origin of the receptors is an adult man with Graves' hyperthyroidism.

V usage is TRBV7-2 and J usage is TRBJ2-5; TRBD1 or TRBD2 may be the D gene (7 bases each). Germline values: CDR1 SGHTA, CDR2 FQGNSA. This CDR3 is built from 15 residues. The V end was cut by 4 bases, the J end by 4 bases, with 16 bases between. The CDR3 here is CASSSQGGVGETQYF. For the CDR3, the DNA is TGTGCCAGCAGCTCCCAGGGGGGGGTAGGAGAGACCCAGTACTTC.

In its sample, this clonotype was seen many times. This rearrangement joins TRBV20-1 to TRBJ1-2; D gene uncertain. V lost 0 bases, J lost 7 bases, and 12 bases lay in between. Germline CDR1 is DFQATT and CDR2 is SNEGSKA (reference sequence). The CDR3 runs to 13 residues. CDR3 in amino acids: CSARDARVSGYTF. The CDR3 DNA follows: TGCAGTGCTAGAGATGCAAGGGTCTCTGGCTACACCTTC.

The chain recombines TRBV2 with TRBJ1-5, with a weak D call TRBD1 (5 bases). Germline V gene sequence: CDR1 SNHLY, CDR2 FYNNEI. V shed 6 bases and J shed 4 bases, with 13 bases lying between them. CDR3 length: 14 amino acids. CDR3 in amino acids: CASRRRDGNQPQHF. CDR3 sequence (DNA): TGTGCCAGCAGGCGCCGGGACGGTAATCAGCCCCAGCATTTT.

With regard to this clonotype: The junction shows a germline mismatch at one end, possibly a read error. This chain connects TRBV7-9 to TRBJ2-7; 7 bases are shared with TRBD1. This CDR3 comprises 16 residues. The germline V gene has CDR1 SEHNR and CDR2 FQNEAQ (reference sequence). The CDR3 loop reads CASSSQRGRWTGELYF. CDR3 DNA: TGTGCCAGCAGCTCACAAAGGGGGCGATGGACCGGGGAGCTGTACTTC.

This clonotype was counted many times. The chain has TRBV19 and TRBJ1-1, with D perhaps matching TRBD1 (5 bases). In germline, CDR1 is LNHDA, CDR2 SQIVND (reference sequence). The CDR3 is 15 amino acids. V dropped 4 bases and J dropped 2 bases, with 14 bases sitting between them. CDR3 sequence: CASSNGHRTNTEAFF. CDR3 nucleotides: TGTGCCAGTAGTAATGGTCACAGGACCAACACTGAAGCTTTCTTT.

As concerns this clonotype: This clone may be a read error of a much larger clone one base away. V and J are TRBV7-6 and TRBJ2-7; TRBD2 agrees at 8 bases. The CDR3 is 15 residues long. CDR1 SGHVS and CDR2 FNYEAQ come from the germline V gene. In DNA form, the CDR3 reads TGTGTCAGCAGCTTAAGTGTTAGCGGGACCTACGAGCAGTACTTC. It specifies CVSSLSVSGTYEQYF. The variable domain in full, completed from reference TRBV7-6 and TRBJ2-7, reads GAGVSQSPRYKVTKRGQDVALRCDPISGHVSLYWYRQALGQGPEFLTYFNYEAQQDKSGLPNDRFSAERPEGSISTLTIQRTEQRDSAMYRCVSSLSVSGTYEQYFGPGTRLTVT.

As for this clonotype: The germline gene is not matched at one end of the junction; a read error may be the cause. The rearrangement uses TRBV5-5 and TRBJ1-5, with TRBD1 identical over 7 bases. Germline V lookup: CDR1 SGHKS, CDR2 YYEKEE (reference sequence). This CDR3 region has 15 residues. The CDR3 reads CASSVGTVSDQPQHF. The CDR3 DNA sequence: TGTGCCAGCAGCGTGGGGACAGTTAGCGATCAGCCCCAGCATTTT.

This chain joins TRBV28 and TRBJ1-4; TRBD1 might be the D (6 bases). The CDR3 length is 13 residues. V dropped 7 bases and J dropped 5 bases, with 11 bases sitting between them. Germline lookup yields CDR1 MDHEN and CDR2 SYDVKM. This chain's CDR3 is CASKGHNNEKLFF. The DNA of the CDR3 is TGTGCCAGCAAGGGACACAACAATGAAAAACTGTTTTTT.

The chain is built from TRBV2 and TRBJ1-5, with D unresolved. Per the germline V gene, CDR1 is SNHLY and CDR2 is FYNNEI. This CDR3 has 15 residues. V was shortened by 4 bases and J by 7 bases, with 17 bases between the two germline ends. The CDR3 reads CASSGDIAYEQPQHF. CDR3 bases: TGTGCCAGCAGTGGCGACATAGCCTACGAGCAGCCCCAGCATTTT.

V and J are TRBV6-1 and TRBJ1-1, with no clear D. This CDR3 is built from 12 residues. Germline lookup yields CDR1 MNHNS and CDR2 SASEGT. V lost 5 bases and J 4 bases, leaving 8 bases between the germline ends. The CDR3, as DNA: TGTGCCAGCAGTTATGGACGCACTGAAGCTTTCTTT. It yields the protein CASSYGRTEAFF.

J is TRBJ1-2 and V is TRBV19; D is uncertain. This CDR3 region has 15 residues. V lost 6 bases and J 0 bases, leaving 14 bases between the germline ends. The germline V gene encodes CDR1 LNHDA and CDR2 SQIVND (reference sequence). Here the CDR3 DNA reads TGTGCCAGTAGACGTCGGCCCAATACTAACTATGGCTACACCTTC. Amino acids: CASRRRPNTNYGYTF.

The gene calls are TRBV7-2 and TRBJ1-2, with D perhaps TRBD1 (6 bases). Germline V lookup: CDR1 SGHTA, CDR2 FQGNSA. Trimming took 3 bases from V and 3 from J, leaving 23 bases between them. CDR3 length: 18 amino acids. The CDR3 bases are TGTGCCAGCAGCTTGAGGTTGGACACCGGGGGGGCGTACTATGGCTACACCTTC. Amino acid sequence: CASSLRLDTGGAYYGYTF.

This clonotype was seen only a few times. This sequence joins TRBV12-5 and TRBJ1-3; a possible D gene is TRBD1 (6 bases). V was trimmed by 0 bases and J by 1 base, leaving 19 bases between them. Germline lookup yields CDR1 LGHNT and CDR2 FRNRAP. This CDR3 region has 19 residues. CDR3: CASGLVGWSGGASGNTIYF. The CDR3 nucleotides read TGTGCTAGTGGTTTGGTAGGGTGGTCCGGGGGCGCATCTGGAAACACCATATATTTT.

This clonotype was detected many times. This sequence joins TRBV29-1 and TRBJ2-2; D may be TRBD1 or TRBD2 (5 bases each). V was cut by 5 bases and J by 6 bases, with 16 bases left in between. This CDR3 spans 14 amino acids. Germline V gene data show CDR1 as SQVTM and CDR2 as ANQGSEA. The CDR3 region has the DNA TGCAGCGTTCGAGGGACCAGAGGGTCCGGGGAGCTGTTTTTT. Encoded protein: CSVRGTRGSGELFF.

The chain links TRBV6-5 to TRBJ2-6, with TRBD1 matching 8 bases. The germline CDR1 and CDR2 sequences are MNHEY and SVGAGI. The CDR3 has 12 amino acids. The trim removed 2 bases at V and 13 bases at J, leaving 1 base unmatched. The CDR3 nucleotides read TGTGCCAGCAGTTACGGGACAGGTGTCCTGACTTTC. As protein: CASSYGTGVLTF.

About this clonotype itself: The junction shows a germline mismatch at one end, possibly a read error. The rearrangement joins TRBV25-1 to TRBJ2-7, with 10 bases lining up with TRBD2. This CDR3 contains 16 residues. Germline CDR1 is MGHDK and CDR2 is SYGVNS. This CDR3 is CASSRPTASGSYGQYF. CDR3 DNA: TGTGCCAGCAGCCGACCTACCGCTAGCGGGAGTTACGGGCAGTACTTC.

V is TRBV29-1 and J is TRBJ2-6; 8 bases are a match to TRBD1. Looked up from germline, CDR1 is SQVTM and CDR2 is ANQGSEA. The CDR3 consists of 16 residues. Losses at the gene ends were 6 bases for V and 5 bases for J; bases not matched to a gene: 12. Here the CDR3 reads CSVAVTGELWANVLTF. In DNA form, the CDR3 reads TGCAGCGTCGCTGTGACAGGGGAGCTCTGGGCCAACGTCCTGACTTTC.

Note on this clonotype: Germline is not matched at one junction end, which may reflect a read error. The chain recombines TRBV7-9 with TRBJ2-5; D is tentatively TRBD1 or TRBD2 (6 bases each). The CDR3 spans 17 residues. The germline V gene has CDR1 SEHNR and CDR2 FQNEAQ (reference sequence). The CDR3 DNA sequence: TGCGCCAGCAGCCATCGTCTGAGGGGGGCTCTACAAGAGACCCAGTACTTC. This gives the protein CASSHRLRGALQETQYF.

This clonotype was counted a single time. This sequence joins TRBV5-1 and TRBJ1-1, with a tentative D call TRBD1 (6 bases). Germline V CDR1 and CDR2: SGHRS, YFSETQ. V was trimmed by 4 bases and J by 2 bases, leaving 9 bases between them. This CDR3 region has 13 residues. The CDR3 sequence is CASSIGTNTEAFF. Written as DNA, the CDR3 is TGCGCCAGCAGCATTGGGACAAACACTGAAGCTTTCTTT.

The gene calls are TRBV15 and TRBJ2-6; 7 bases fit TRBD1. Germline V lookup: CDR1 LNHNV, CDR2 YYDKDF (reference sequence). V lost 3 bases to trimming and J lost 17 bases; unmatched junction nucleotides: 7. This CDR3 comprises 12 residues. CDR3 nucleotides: TGTGCCACCAGCAGCCCCGGGACAGCCATGACTTTC. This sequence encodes CATSSPGTAMTF.

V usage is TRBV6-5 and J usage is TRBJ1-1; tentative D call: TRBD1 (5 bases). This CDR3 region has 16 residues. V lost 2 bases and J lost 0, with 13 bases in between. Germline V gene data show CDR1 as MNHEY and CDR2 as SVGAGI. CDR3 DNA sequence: TGTGCCAGCAGTTACGGTGGCAGGGAGATGAACACTGAAGCTTTCTTT. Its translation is CASSYGGREMNTEAFF.

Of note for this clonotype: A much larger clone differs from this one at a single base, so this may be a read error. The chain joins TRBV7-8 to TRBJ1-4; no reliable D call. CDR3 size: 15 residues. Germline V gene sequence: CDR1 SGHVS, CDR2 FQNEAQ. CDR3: CAGSKVVGINEKLFF. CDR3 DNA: TGTGCCGGCAGCAAAGTCGTTGGGATTAATGAAAAACTGTTTTTT.

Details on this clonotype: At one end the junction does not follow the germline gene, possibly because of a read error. Written as DNA, the CDR3 is TGCGTCAGCAGTGCAGGCAGGGGGACTGAGACCCAGTACTTC. The encoded protein is CVSSAGRGTETQYF. V is TRBV10-2 and J is TRBJ2-5; the D gene is possibly TRBD1 (7 bases). In germline, CDR1 is WSHSY, CDR2 SAAADI. The CDR3 is 14 residues long.

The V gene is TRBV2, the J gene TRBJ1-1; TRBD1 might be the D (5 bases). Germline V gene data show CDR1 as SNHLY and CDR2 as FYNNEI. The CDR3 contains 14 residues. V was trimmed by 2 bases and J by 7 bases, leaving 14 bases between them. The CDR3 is CASSESPGRDEAFF. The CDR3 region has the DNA TGTGCCAGCAGTGAAAGTCCAGGGCGTGATGAAGCTTTCTTT.